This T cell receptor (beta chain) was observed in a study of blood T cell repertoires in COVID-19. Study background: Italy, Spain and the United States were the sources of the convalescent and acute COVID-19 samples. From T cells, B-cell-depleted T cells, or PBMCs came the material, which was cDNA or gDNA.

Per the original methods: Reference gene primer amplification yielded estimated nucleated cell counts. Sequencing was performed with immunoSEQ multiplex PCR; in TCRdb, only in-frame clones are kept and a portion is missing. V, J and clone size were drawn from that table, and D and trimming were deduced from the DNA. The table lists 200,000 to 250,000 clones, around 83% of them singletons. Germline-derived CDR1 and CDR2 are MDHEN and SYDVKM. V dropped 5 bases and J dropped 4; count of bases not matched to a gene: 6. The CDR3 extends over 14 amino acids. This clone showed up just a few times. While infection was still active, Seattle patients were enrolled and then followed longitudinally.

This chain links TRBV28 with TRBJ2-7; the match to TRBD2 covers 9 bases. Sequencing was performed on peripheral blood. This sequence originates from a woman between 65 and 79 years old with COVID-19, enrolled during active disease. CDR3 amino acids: CASSDSGSPYEQYF. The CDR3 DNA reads TGTGCCAGCAGTGATAGCGGGAGTCCGTACGAGCAGTACTTC.